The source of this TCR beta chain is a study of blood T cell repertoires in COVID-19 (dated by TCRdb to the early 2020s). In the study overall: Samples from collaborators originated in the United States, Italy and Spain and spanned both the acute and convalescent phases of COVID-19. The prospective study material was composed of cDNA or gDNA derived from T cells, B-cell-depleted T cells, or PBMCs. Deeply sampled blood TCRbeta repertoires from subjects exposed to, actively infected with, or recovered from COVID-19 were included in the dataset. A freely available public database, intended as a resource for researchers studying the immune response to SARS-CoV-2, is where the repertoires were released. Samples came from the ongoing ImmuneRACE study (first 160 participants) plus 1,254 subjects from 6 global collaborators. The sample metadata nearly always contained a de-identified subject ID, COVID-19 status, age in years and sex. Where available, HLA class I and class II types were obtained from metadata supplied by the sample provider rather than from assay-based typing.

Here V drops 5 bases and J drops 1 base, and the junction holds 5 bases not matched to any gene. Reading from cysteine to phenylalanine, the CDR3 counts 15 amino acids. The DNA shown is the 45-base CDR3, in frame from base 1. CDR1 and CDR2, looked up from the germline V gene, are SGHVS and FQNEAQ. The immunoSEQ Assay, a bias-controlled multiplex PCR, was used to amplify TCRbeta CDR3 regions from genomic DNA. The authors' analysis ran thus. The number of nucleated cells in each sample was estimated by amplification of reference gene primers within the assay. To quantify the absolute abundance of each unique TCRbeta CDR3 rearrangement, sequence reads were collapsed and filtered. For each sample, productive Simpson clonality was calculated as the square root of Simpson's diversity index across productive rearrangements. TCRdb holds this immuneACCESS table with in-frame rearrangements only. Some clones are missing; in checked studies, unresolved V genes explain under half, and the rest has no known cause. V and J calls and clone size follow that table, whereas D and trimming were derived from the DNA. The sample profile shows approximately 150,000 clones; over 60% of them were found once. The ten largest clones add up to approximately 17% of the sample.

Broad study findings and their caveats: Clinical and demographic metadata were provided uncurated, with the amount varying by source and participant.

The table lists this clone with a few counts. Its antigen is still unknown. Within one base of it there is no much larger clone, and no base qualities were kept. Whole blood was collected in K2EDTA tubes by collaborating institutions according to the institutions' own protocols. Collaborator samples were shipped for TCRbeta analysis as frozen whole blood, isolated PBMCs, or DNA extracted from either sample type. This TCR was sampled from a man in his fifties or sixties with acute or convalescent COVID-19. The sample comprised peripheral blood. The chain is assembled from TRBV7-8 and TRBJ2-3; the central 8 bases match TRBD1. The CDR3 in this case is CASSQGQARTDTQYF. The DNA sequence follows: TGTGCCAGCAGCCAGGGACAGGCTCGCACAGATACGCAGTATTTT. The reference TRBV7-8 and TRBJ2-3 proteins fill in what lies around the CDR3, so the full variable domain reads GAGVSQSPRYKVAKRGQDVALRCDPISGHVSLFWYQQALGQGPEFLTYFQNEAQLDKSGLPSDRFFAERPEGSVSTLKIQRTQQEDSAVYLCASSQGQARTDTQYFGPGTRLTVL.